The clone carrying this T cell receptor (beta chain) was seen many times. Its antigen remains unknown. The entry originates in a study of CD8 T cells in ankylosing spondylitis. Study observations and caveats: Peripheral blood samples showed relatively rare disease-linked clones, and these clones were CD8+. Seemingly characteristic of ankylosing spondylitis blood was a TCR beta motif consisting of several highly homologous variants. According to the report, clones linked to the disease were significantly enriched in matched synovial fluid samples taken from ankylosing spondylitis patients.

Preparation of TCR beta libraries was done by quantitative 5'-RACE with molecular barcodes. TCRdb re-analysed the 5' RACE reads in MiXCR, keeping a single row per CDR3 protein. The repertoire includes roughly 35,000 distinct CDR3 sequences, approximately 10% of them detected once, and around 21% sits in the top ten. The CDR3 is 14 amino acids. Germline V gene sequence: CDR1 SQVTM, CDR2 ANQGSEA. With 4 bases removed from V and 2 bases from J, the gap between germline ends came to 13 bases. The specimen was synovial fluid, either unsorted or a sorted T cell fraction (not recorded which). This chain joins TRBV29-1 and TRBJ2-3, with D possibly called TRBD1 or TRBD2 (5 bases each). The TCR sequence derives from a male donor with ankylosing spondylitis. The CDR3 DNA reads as TGCAGCGTTGGCCCGGGACGGCTCACAGATACGCAGTATTTT. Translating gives CSVGPGRLTDTQYF.